These 9 T cell receptor beta chains were all obtained from the same sample, sequenced in a study of blood T cell repertoires in COVID-19. The protocol was immunoSEQ multiplex PCR, while the TCRdb copy is restricted to in-frame clones and leaves out a portion. This table holds about 270,000 clones, approximately 88% found once. Sequencing was performed on PBMCs or T cells enriched from blood (not recorded which). Receptor source: a woman in her 30s who had recovered from COVID-19.

The chain employs TRBV3-1 (or the pseudogene TRBV3-2) and TRBJ2-5; D not certain. Trimming left V 0 bases short and J 5 bases short, with 19 bases between. The CDR3 runs to 17 residues. CDR1 and CDR2 from the germline V gene are LGHDT and YNNKEL (reference sequence). Written as DNA, the CDR3 is TGTGCCAGCAGCCAAGAAGGTCTCGGCTGGTTGGGCGAGACCCAGTACTTC. Translating it yields CASSQEGLGWLGETQYF.

The chain is built from TRBV4-1 and TRBJ2-7; D perhaps matches TRBD2 (6 bases). This CDR3 has 15 residues. Germline values: CDR1 MGHRA, CDR2 YSYEKL. The V end was cut by 5 bases, the J end by 6 bases, with 20 bases between. CDR3 protein: CASSLKSGDQVEQYF. CDR3 nucleotide sequence: TGCGCCAGCAGCTTAAAATCGGGGGATCAGGTCGAGCAGTACTTC.

The chain employs TRBV28 and TRBJ1-6; no clear D. V shed 3 bases and J shed 10 bases, with 13 bases lying between them. The V gene's germline CDR1 is MDHEN and CDR2 SYDVKM. The CDR3 is made up of 14 amino acids. CDR3 in amino acids: CASSFHSVGSPLHF. DNA for the CDR3: TGTGCCAGCAGTTTCCACAGTGTAGGCTCACCCCTCCACTTT.

V usage is TRBV7-9 and J usage is TRBJ2-1; 8 nucleotides agree with TRBD1. The length of the CDR3 is 14 residues. Trimming cost V 1 base and J 4 bases; bases outside gene matches: 0. Germline loops: CDR1 SEHNR, CDR2 FQNEAQ (reference sequence). This CDR3 reads CASSLGTGYNEQFF. The DNA of the CDR3 is TGTGCCAGCAGCTTAGGGACAGGGTACAATGAGCAGTTCTTC.

The chain couples TRBV23-1 to TRBJ2-3, with 9 positions matching TRBD2. TRBV23-1 is sorted into the ORF group, with uncertain function. The CDR3 extends over 20 amino acids. J gave up 4 bases and V 2 bases, and 19 bases lay outside the gene matches. The CDR3 DNA reads TGCGCCAGCAGTCAAATCTTCATTTTATGGGCGGGGGGGCAATCAGATACGCAGTATTTT. This translates into CASSQIFILWAGGQSDTQYF.

CDR3 nucleotides: TGTGCCAGCAGTCCCTATACCCCAGGACTAGCGGTGGCTGTTGGGCAGTTCTTC. The encoded protein is CASSPYTPGLAVAVGQFF. The chain joins TRBV27 to TRBJ2-1; the match to TRBD2 covers 10 bases. The V gene's germline CDR1 is MNHEY and CDR2 SMNVEV (reference sequence). The CDR3 has 18 amino acids. The junction had 22 bases not matched to a gene; V was cut back by 5 bases and J by 12 bases.

V gene TRBV7-2 combines with J gene TRBJ1-2, with no clear D. The CDR3 sequence is 14 residues long. The V end lost 1 base, the J end lost 0 bases, and 6 bases lay between the germline ends. Germline V gene data show CDR1 as SGHTA and CDR2 as FQGNSA. The CDR3, as DNA: TGTGCCAGCAGCTTAGAACCAGCTAACTATGGCTACACCTTC. Its translation: CASSLEPANYGYTF.

This clone was recorded a few times. The V gene is TRBV5-4, the J gene TRBJ2-1; D might be TRBD1 (6 bases). V was trimmed by 4 bases and J by 4 bases, leaving 18 bases between them. Germline V gene sequence: CDR1 SGHNT, CDR2 YYREEE (reference sequence). CDR3 size: 16 residues. CDR3 sequence (DNA): TGTGCCAGCAGCGACAGGATTAGCGCGGGTTACAATGAGCAGTTCTTC. Amino acid sequence: CASSDRISAGYNEQFF. The whole variable domain, remainder taken from reference TRBV5-4 and TRBJ2-1, is ETGVTQSPTHLIKTRGQQVTLRCSSQSGHNTVSWYQQALGQGPQFIFQYYREEENGRGNFPPRFSGLQFPNYSSELNVNALELDDSALYLCASSDRISAGYNEQFFGPGTRLTVL.

This clone is a singleton in its sample. V gene TRBV5-1 combines with J gene TRBJ2-2, with 9 bases aligning to TRBD2. CDR1 is SGHRS, CDR2 YFSETQ, per germline. The length of the CDR3 is 16 residues. The trim removed 1 base at V and 2 bases at J, leaving 3 bases unmatched. CDR3 residues: CASSLPSGTNTGELFF. CDR3 DNA: TGCGCCAGCAGCTTGCCTAGCGGGACTAACACCGGGGAGCTGTTTTTT.